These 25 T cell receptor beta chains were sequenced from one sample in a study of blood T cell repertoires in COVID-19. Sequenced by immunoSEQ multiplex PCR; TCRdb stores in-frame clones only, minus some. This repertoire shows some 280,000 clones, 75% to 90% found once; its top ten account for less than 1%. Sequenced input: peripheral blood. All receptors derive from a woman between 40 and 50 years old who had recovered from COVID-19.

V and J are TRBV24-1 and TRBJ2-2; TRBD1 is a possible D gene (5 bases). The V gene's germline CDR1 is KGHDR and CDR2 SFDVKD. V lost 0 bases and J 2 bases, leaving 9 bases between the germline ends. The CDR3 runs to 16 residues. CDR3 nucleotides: TGTGCCACCAGTGATTTGGACGACAGAAACACCGGGGAGCTGTTTTTT. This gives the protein CATSDLDDRNTGELFF.

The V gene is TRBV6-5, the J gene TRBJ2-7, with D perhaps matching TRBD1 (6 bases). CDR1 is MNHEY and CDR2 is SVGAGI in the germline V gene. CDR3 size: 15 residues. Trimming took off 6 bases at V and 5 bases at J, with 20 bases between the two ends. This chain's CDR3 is CASSLRQGSYHEQYF. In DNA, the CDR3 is TGTGCCAGCAGCCTACGTCAGGGGAGTTACCACGAGCAGTACTTC.

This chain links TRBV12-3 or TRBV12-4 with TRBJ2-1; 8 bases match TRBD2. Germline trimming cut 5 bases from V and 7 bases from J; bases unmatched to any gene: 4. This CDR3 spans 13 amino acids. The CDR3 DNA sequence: TGTGCCAGCAGTATGACTAGCGCTAATGAGCAGTTCTTC. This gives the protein CASSMTSANEQFF.

The CDR3 region is CASSPASYLPQNEQFF. DNA of the CDR3: TGTGCCAGCAGCCCCGCTAGCTACCTTCCCCAAAATGAGCAGTTCTTC. The J gene is TRBJ2-1, the V gene TRBV7-3; TRBD2 might be the D (5 bases). The CDR3 is 16 amino acids. V was cut by 5 bases and J by 7 bases, with 21 bases left in between. CDR1 and CDR2 from the germline V gene are SGHTA and FQGTGA.

This CDR3 reads CASSPVGTGYGYTF. The CDR3 nucleotides are TGTGCCAGCTCACCGGTCGGGACAGGGTATGGCTACACCTTC. The rearrangement uses TRBV18 and TRBJ1-2; 9 nucleotides line up with TRBD1. The CDR3 length is 14 residues. Germline CDR1 and CDR2: KGHSH and LQKENI. V gave up 3 bases and J gave up 5 bases; unmatched junction bases: 4.

The CDR3 reads CASSDRSTDTQYF. CDR3 in DNA: TGTGCCAGCTCGGACAGGAGCACAGATACGCAGTATTTT. This chain joins TRBV18 and TRBJ2-3, with 7 bases that match TRBD1. The CDR3 runs 13 residues. The V gene's germline CDR1 is KGHSH and CDR2 LQKENI. Trimming cost V 6 bases and J 0 bases; bases outside gene matches: 0.

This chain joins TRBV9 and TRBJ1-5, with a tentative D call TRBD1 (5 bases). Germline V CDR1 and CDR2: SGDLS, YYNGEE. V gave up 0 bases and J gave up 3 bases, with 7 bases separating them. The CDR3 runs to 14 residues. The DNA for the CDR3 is TGTGCCAGCAGCGTAGACGGACACAATCAGCCCCAGCATTTT. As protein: CASSVDGHNQPQHF.

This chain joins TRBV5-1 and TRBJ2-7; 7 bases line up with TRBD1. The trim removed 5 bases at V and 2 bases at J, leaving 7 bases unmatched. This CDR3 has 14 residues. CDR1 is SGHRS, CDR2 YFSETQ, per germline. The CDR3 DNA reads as TGCGCCAGCAGTCAGACAGGGCTCGCCTACGAGCAGTACTTC. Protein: CASSQTGLAYEQYF.

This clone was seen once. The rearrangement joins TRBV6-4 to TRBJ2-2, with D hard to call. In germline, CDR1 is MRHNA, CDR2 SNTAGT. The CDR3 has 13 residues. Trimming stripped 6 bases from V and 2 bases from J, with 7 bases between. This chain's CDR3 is CASSQFNTGELFF. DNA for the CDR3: TGTGCCAGCAGCCAATTCAACACCGGGGAGCTGTTTTTT.

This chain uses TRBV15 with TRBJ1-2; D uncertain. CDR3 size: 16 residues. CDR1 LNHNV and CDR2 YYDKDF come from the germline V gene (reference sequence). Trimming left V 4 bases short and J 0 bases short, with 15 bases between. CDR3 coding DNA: TGTGCCACCAGCAATACCCACGACACGCCTAACTATGGCTACACCTTC. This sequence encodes CATSNTHDTPNYGYTF. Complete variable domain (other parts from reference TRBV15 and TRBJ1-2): DAMVIQNPRYQVTQFGKPVTLSCSQTLNHNVMYWYQQKSSQAPKLLFHYYDKDFNNEADTPDNFQSRRPNTSFCFLDIRSPGLGDTAMYLCATSNTHDTPNYGYTFGSGTRLTVV.

The chain's CDR3 is CASSERPGGGYTF. CDR3 coding DNA: TGTGCCAGCAGTGAAAGGCCAGGGGGAGGCTACACCTTC. V and J are TRBV6-1 and TRBJ1-2, with 7 bases matching TRBD1. Germline loops: CDR1 MNHNS, CDR2 SASEGT. The CDR3 runs 13 residues. V was clipped by 2 bases and J by 8 bases; unmatched bases: 5.

Here the CDR3 reads CASSLTFYEQYF. The CDR3 nucleotides are TGTGCCAGCAGCTTAACATTCTACGAGCAGTACTTC. The J gene is TRBJ2-7, the V gene TRBV5-5; D is ambiguous. The CDR3 has 12 residues. Germline CDR1 is SGHKS and CDR2 is YYEKEE (reference sequence). Trimming left V 2 bases short and J 3 bases short, with 6 bases between.

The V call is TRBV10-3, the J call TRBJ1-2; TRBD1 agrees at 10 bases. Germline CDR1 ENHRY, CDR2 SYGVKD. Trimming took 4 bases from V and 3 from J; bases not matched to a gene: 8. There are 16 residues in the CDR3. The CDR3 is CAISGQGAPLDYGYTF. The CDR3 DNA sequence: TGTGCCATCAGTGGACAGGGGGCGCCTCTTGACTATGGCTACACCTTC.

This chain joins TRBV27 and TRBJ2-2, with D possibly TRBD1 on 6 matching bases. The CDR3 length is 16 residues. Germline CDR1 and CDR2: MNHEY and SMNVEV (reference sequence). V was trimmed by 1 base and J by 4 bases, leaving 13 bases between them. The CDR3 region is CASSLWGTPGTGELFF. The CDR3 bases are TGTGCCAGCAGTTTATGGGGGACACCGGGCACCGGGGAGCTGTTTTTT.

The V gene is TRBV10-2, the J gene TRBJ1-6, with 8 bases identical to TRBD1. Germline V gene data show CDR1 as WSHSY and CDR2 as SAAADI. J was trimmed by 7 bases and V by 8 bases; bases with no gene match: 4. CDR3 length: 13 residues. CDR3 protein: CASGGQGNSPLHF. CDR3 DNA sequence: TGCGCCAGCGGCGGACAGGGCAATTCACCCCTCCACTTT.

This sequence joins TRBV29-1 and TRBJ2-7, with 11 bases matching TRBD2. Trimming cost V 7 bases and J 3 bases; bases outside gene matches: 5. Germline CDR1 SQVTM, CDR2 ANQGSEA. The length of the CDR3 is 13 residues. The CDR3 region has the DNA TGCAGCGCCCACCTAGCGGGAGGCTACGAGCAGTACTTC. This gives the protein CSAHLAGGYEQYF.

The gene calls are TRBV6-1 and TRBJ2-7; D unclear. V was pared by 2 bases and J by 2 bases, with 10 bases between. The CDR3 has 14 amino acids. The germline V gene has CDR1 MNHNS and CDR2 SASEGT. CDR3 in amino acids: CASSEQDGAYEQYF. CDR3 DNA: TGTGCCAGCAGTGAACAAGACGGAGCCTACGAGCAGTACTTC.

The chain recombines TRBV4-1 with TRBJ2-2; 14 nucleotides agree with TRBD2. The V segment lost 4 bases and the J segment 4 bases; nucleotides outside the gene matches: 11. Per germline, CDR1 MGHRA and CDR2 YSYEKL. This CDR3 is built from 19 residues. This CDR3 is CASSRPGTSGRRSTGELFF. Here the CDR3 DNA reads TGCGCCAGCAGCCGACCCGGGACTAGCGGGAGAAGGAGCACCGGGGAGCTGTTTTTT.

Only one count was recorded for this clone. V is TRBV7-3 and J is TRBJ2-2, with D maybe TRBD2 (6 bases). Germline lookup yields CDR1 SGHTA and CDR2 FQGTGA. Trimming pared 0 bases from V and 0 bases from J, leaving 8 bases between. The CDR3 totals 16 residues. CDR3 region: CASSLTGGTNTGELFF. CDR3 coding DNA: TGTGCCAGCAGCTTAACTGGGGGGACGAACACCGGGGAGCTGTTTTTT. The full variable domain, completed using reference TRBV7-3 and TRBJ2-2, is GAGVSQTPSNKVTEKGKYVELRCDPISGHTALYWYRQSLGQGPEFLIYFQGTGAADDSGLPNDRFFAVRPEGSVSTLKIQRTERGDSAVYLCASSLTGGTNTGELFFGEGSRLTVL.

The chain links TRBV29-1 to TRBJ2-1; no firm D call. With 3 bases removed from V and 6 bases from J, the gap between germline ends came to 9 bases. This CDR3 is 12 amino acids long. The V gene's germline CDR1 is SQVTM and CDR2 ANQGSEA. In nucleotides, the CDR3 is TGCAGCGTTGAGGAGTCGGGCAATGAGCAGTTCTTC. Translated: CSVEESGNEQFF.

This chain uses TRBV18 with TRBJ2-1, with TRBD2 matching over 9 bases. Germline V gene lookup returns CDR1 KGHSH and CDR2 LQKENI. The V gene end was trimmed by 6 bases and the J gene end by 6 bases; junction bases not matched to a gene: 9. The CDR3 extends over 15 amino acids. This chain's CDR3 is CASSPRGGLANEQFF. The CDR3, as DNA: TGTGCCAGCTCCCCCAGGGGGGGACTAGCCAATGAGCAGTTCTTC.

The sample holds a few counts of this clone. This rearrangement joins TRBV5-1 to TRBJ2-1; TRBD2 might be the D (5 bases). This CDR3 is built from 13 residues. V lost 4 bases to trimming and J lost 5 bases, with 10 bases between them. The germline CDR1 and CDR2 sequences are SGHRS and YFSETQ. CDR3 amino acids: CASSPLAHNEQFF. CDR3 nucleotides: TGCGCCAGCAGCCCCCTAGCCCACAATGAGCAGTTCTTC.

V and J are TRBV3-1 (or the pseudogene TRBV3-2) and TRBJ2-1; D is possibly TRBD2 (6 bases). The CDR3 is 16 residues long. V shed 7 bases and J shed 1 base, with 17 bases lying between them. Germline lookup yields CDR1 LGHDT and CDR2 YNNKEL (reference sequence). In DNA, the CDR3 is TGTGCCAGCAACCCCACGGGAGATCATTCCTACAATGAGCAGTTCTTC. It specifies CASNPTGDHSYNEQFF.

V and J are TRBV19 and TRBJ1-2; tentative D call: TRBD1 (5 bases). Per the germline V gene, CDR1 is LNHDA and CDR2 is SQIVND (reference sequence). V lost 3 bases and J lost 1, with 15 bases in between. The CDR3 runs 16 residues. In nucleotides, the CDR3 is TGTGCCAGTAGTATGGCCCTTTTACAGGATAACTATGGCTACACCTTC. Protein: CASSMALLQDNYGYTF.

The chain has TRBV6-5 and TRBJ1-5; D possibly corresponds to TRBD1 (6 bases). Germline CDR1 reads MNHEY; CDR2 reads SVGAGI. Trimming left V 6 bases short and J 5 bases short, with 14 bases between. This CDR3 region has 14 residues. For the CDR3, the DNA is TGTGCCAGCAGACCCGGGACAATAGATCAGCCCCAGCATTTT. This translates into CASRPGTIDQPQHF.